What follows are 23 T cell receptor beta chains derived from one specimen sequenced in a study of T cell changes during pregnancy in multiple sclerosis (dated by TCRdb to the late 2010s). Libraries were constructed by the immunoSEQ multiplex PCR assay. Not all clones reach the TCRdb copy of this immuneACCESS table, which keeps in-frame sequences only. Checked studies attribute under half of the gap to unresolved V genes and leave the rest unexplained. The sample records about 50,000 clones, less than 95% of which are singletons. The ten largest make up approximately 0.31% of the sample. Sequenced here: CD4+ T cells from peripheral blood mononuclear cells, sampled in the third trimester of pregnancy. The source is a female donor with multiple sclerosis, enrolled in a pregnancy study.

CDR3 sequence (DNA): TGTGCCAGCAGTCCCCTACAGGGGGCGAGTTCTGAAGCTTTCTTT. It translates to CASSPLQGASSEAFF. The chain links TRBV6-1 to TRBJ1-1; the match to TRBD1 covers 9 bases. Per germline, CDR1 MNHNS and CDR2 SASEGT. The CDR3 has 15 residues. Unmatched junction bases numbered 10, after V lost 5 bases and J lost 6 bases.

In its sample, this clone was seen a few times. The CDR3 DNA sequence: TGTGCCAGCAGGTACCGGGACAGTCTATCACCCCTCCACTTT. Translated: CASRYRDSLSPLHF. This chain uses TRBV6-5 with TRBJ1-6, with 7 bases matching TRBD1. The ends lost 6 bases at V and 10 bases at J; junction bases unmatched: 9. The CDR3 consists of 14 residues. Germline CDR1 reads MNHEY; CDR2 reads SVGAGI.

The V gene is TRBV10-3, the J gene TRBJ2-3; 7 bases map to TRBD2. The CDR3 runs to 14 residues. From germline, CDR1 is ENHRY and CDR2 SYGVKD. J was trimmed by 3 bases and V by 4 bases; bases with no gene match: 4. CDR3 protein: CAISVGSGTDTQYF. DNA for the CDR3: TGTGCCATCAGTGTCGGTAGCGGGACAGATACGCAGTATTTT.

V usage is TRBV5-4 and J usage is TRBJ2-3, with 10 bases that match TRBD1. The CDR3 runs to 15 residues. With 4 bases clipped from V and 5 bases from J, the junction kept 7 bases outside the gene matches. The V gene's germline CDR1 is SGHNT and CDR2 YYREEE (reference sequence). CDR3 coding DNA: TGTGCCAGCAGCGTGCGGACAGGGGGTATAGATACGCAGTATTTT. It codes for CASSVRTGGIDTQYF. Full variable domain (remainder filled in from reference TRBV5-4 and TRBJ2-3): ETGVTQSPTHLIKTRGQQVTLRCSSQSGHNTVSWYQQALGQGPQFIFQYYREEENGRGNFPPRFSGLQFPNYSSELNVNALELDDSALYLCASSVRTGGIDTQYFGPGTRLTVL.

The chain carries TRBV5-4 and TRBJ2-7; TRBD1 matches at 10 bases. J gave up 7 bases and V 2 bases, and 6 bases lay outside the gene matches. The CDR3 has 14 amino acids. Per germline, CDR1 SGHNT and CDR2 YYREEE (reference sequence). CDR3: CASSFRDRGTEQYF. In DNA, the CDR3 is TGTGCCAGCAGCTTCCGGGACAGGGGTACGGAGCAGTACTTC.

The chain combines TRBV11-3 with TRBJ2-7, with 12 bases fitting TRBD2. The ends lost 3 bases at V and 0 bases at J; junction bases unmatched: 15. The CDR3 totals 20 residues. Germline V CDR1 and CDR2: SGHNT, YENEEA. CDR3 residues: CASSLSIKWASGRVSYEQYF. DNA for the CDR3: TGTGCCAGCAGCTTGAGCATTAAATGGGCTAGCGGGAGGGTCTCCTACGAGCAGTACTTC.

The gene calls are TRBV19 and TRBJ2-7, with no clear D. Germline values: CDR1 LNHDA, CDR2 SQIVND (reference sequence). The CDR3 is made up of 15 amino acids. V lost 3 bases, J lost 1 base, and 13 bases lay in between. CDR3 loop: CASSIEAKISYEQYF. In nucleotides, the CDR3 is TGTGCCAGTAGTATTGAGGCGAAAATATCCTACGAGCAGTACTTC.

The chain recombines TRBV18 with TRBJ1-2, with D tentatively TRBD1 (6 bases). This CDR3 has 15 amino acids. The V end lost 6 bases, the J end lost 0 bases, and 14 bases lay between the germline ends. Germline CDR1 reads KGHSH; CDR2 reads LQKENI. The chain's CDR3 is CASSGQTATNYGYTF. The CDR3 DNA sequence: TGTGCCAGCTCCGGACAGACAGCAACTAACTATGGCTACACCTTC. Variable domain in full (rest from reference TRBV18 and TRBJ1-2): NAGVMQNPRHLVRRRGQEARLRCSPMKGHSHVYWYRQLPEEGLKFMVYLQKENIIDESGMPKERFSAEFPKEGPSILRIQQVVRGDSAAYFCASSGQTATNYGYTFGSGTRLTVV.

The chain has TRBV2 and TRBJ2-1; a weak D match, TRBD2 (6 bases). This CDR3 is built from 13 residues. V lost 7 bases and J lost 4, with 11 bases in between. Germline V CDR1 and CDR2: SNHLY, FYNNEI. The CDR3 nucleotides are TGTGCCAGCACCTACGGGGGTTACAATGAGCAGTTCTTC. Amino acids: CASTYGGYNEQFF.

This chain links TRBV6-4 with TRBJ2-7; D might be TRBD1 (5 bases). Germline assignment: CDR1 MRHNA and CDR2 SNTAGT. The CDR3 is 13 residues long. V was cut by 7 bases and J by 0 bases, with 10 bases left in between. The CDR3 reads CASNGANSYEQYF. The CDR3 DNA sequence: TGTGCCAGCAATGGGGCAAACTCCTACGAGCAGTACTTC.

The rearrangement uses TRBV7-2 and TRBJ2-3; 10 nucleotides match TRBD2. CDR3 length: 14 residues. Germline-derived CDR1 and CDR2 are SGHTA and FQGNSA. The J segment lost 5 bases and the V segment lost 4 bases, leaving 3 bases of the junction unmatched. The CDR3 DNA reads as TGTGCCAGCAGCTCCGTAGCGGGAGGAGATACGCAGTATTTT. Protein product: CASSSVAGGDTQYF.

The chain links TRBV5-1 to TRBJ1-1; no reliable D call. V was clipped by 2 bases and J by 1 base, with 15 bases between them. The CDR3 is made up of 16 amino acids. Germline V gene data show CDR1 as SGHRS and CDR2 as YFSETQ. The CDR3 protein is CASSFPTGGRNTEAFF. The CDR3 DNA reads as TGCGCCAGCAGCTTCCCGACCGGCGGGAGGAACACTGAAGCTTTCTTT.

The CDR3 region is CAISALPQGSSGANVLTF. CDR3 in DNA: TGTGCCATCAGTGCCCTCCCGCAGGGAAGCTCTGGGGCCAACGTCCTGACTTTC. V and J are TRBV10-3 and TRBJ2-6, with TRBD1 as a possible D gene (5 bases). V lost 4 bases to trimming and J lost 0 bases, with 16 bases between them. Germline-derived CDR1 and CDR2 are ENHRY and SYGVKD. There are 18 residues in the CDR3.

The chain links TRBV10-3 to TRBJ2-1; 11 bases fit TRBD2. The CDR3 has 14 residues. The V gene end was trimmed by 10 bases and the J gene end by 3 bases; junction bases not matched to a gene: 5. In germline, CDR1 is ENHRY, CDR2 SYGVKD. The CDR3 DNA reads TGTGCCACGTCCGGGACTAGCGGCTACAATGAGCAGTTCTTC. Its translation is CATSGTSGYNEQFF.

The rearrangement links TRBV10-1 to TRBJ1-1, with D possibly TRBD1 on 6 matching bases. V lost 6 bases, J lost 1 base, and 9 bases lay in between. CDR3 size: 13 residues. Germline V gene lookup returns CDR1 WNHNN and CDR2 SYGVQD (reference sequence). The CDR3 spells CASSFRGNTEAFF. The CDR3 nucleotides read TGCGCCAGCAGCTTCAGGGGGAACACTGAAGCTTTCTTT.

This chain uses TRBV12-5 with TRBJ2-3; D might be TRBD2 (6 bases). This CDR3 has 14 residues. Germline CDR1 and CDR2: LGHNT and FRNRAP. V was cut by 2 bases and J by 1 base, with 7 bases left in between. The CDR3 sequence is CASGLSGGTDTQYF. CDR3 sequence (DNA): TGTGCTAGTGGTTTGTCGGGGGGCACAGATACGCAGTATTTT.

This chain links TRBV13 with TRBJ2-1, with TRBD2 matching over 13 bases. Germline trimming cut 2 bases from V and 3 bases from J; bases unmatched to any gene: 13. This CDR3 region has 20 residues. From germline, CDR1 is PRHDT and CDR2 FYEKMQ (reference sequence). The CDR3 spells CASSLYLRTSGRGYYNEQFF. The CDR3 nucleotides read TGTGCCAGCAGCTTATATTTGCGGACTAGCGGGAGAGGATACTACAATGAGCAGTTCTTC.

V is TRBV10-3 and J is TRBJ2-1, with D perhaps matching TRBD1 (6 bases). CDR3 length: 12 residues. V shed 6 bases and J shed 8 bases, with 11 bases lying between them. CDR1 and CDR2 (germline): ENHRY, SYGVKD. CDR3 coding DNA: TGTGCCATCAGCAGCAGGGGCGATGAGCAGTTCTTC. It translates to CAISSRGDEQFF.

The chain recombines TRBV27 with TRBJ2-1; TRBD2 agrees at 7 bases. Trimming cost V 1 base and J 0 bases; bases outside gene matches: 6. CDR1 and CDR2 (germline): MNHEY, SMNVEV (reference sequence). The CDR3 has 17 amino acids. In DNA, the CDR3 is TGTGCCAGCAGTTTATTTGGGGGAGGGAGCTCCTACAATGAGCAGTTCTTC. Protein: CASSLFGGGSSYNEQFF.

This chain connects TRBV7-2 to TRBJ2-1, with TRBD2 identical over 8 bases. Germline CDR1 SGHTA, CDR2 FQGNSA. V trimming: 1 base; J trimming: 4 bases; junction bases outside the gene matches: 3. This CDR3 spans 15 amino acids. In DNA form, the CDR3 reads TGTGCCAGCAGCTTAGTTGCGGGGGGTTACAATGAGCAGTTCTTC. Translation gives CASSLVAGGYNEQFF.

The chain has TRBV5-1 and TRBJ2-7; 8 nucleotides agree with TRBD2. The CDR3 has 15 amino acids. Trimming removed 0 bases from V and 4 bases from J; junction bases left unmatched: 6. Germline V gives CDR1 SGHRS, CDR2 YFSETQ. The CDR3 nucleotides are TGCGCCAGCAGCTTGGGTCTTAGCGGGGTATACGAGCAGTACTTC. Translation gives CASSLGLSGVYEQYF.

The chain links TRBV11-3 to TRBJ2-7; D is perhaps TRBD2 (5 bases). V lost 5 bases and J 3 bases, leaving 8 bases between the germline ends. The germline V gene has CDR1 SGHNT and CDR2 YENEEA. The length of the CDR3 is 12 residues. The CDR3 DNA reads as TGTGCCAGCAGCCGGACTGACTACGAGCAGTACTTC. The encoded protein is CASSRTDYEQYF.

This clone was observed a handful of times. The CDR3, as DNA: TGTGCCAGCAGTCCGGGGATGAACACTGAAGCTTTCTTT. Its protein product is CASSPGMNTEAFF. The chain combines TRBV5-4 with TRBJ1-1, with D unclear. Germline assignment: CDR1 SGHNT and CDR2 YYREEE (reference sequence). CDR3 size: 13 residues. The V end was cut by 5 bases, the J end by 0 bases, with 8 bases between.